The 28 T cell receptor beta chains listed next were all sequenced from one sample in a study of T cells in localized non-small cell lung cancer. Sequencing was performed with immunoSEQ multiplex PCR; in TCRdb, only in-frame clones are kept and a portion is missing. The sample records around 96,000 clones, just over 90% being singletons. Material: PBMCs, obtained before any cancer treatment. The receptors here all came from a woman between 35 and 75 years old with stage II squamous cell lung carcinoma.

The chain uses TRBV2 and TRBJ1-1; tentative D call: TRBD1 (6 bases). CDR1 and CDR2 (germline): SNHLY, FYNNEI. The CDR3 contains 13 residues. V was cut by 10 bases and J by 6 bases, with 18 bases left in between. The CDR3 nucleotides read TGTGCCACCACCCGTGGGGGGCAGGCTGAAGCTTTCTTT. The encoded protein is CATTRGGQAEAFF.

The gene calls are TRBV18 and TRBJ2-1, with 7 bases lining up with TRBD1. In germline, CDR1 is KGHSH, CDR2 LQKENI. The CDR3 consists of 14 residues. V shed 3 bases, J shed 6 bases, and the junction held 5 bases outside the gene matches. The CDR3 nucleotides are TGTGCCAGCTCACCCGAGACAGGGTCCAATGAGCAGTTCTTC. This gives the protein CASSPETGSNEQFF. The whole variable domain, filled in from reference TRBV18 and TRBJ2-1, reads NAGVMQNPRHLVRRRGQEARLRCSPMKGHSHVYWYRQLPEEGLKFMVYLQKENIIDESGMPKERFSAEFPKEGPSILRIQQVVRGDSAAYFCASSPETGSNEQFFGPGTRLTVL.

The rearrangement uses TRBV5-1 and TRBJ1-2; 10 nucleotides agree with TRBD1. The junction had 21 bases not matched to a gene; V was cut back by 0 bases and J by 7 bases. The CDR3 is 20 residues long. Germline CDR1 reads SGHRS; CDR2 reads YFSETQ. CDR3 residues: CASSLGSEISLRQGASGYTF. In DNA, the CDR3 is TGCGCCAGCAGCTTGGGCTCCGAGATATCTCTTCGACAGGGGGCCTCTGGCTACACCTTC.

This chain links TRBV27 with TRBJ1-2; 7 bases are a match to TRBD1. Germline V gene data show CDR1 as MNHEY and CDR2 as SMNVEV (reference sequence). The trim removed 2 bases at V and 1 base at J, leaving 10 bases unmatched. CDR3 length equals 17 residues. The CDR3 sequence: CASSLGPTGRLNYGYTF. The CDR3 DNA sequence: TGTGCCAGCAGTTTAGGCCCGACAGGGAGGCTTAACTATGGCTACACCTTC.

This sequence joins TRBV10-2 and TRBJ2-7; 9 nucleotides align to TRBD1. Germline V CDR1 and CDR2: WSHSY, SAAADI. The CDR3 is made up of 15 amino acids. Unmatched junction bases numbered 5, after V lost 1 base and J lost 4 bases. The CDR3 sequence is CASSEYGTGLYEQYF. The CDR3 DNA reads as TGCGCCAGCAGTGAGTATGGGACAGGGCTGTACGAGCAGTACTTC.

The chain carries TRBV15 and TRBJ1-5, with no clear D. CDR1 and CDR2 from the germline V gene are LNHNV and YYDKDF (reference sequence). The V and J ends lost 1 base and 6 bases respectively, with 4 bases between them. The CDR3 consists of 12 residues. For the CDR3, the DNA is TGTGCCACCAGCAGAGGACCTCAGCCCCAGCATTTT. Translation: CATSRGPQPQHF.

V and J are TRBV5-1 and TRBJ1-2; TRBD1 aligns across 8 bases. The V gene's germline CDR1 is SGHRS and CDR2 YFSETQ. With V trimmed by 0 bases and J by 7 bases, 2 bases remained unmatched. The CDR3 extends over 13 amino acids. CDR3: CASSLVGTGGYTF. DNA for the CDR3: TGCGCCAGCAGCTTGGTGGGGACAGGTGGCTACACCTTC. The full variable domain, with the rest looked up from reference TRBV5-1 and TRBJ1-2, is KAGVTQTPRYLIKTRGQQVTLSCSPISGHRSVSWYQQTPGQGLQFLFEYFSETQRNKGNFPGRFSGRQFSNSRSEMNVSTLELGDSALYLCASSLVGTGGYTFGSGTRLTVV.

The gene calls are TRBV5-4 and TRBJ2-1; 8 positions agree with TRBD1. The CDR3 totals 16 residues. V shed 4 bases, J shed 4 bases, and the junction held 10 bases outside the gene matches. Germline V gene data show CDR1 as SGHNT and CDR2 as YYREEE (reference sequence). The CDR3 reads CASSPGQGRGYNEQFF. CDR3 coding DNA: TGTGCCAGCAGCCCAGGACAGGGTAGAGGGTACAATGAGCAGTTCTTC.

The chain couples TRBV19 to TRBJ1-1; 7 bases match TRBD1. The CDR3 spans 13 residues. V was clipped by 5 bases and J by 5 bases; unmatched bases: 5. Germline values: CDR1 LNHDA, CDR2 SQIVND (reference sequence). The CDR3 DNA follows: TGTGCCAGTAGTCGGACAGGCGTTACTGAAGCTTTCTTT. This translates into CASSRTGVTEAFF.

V and J are TRBV14 and TRBJ2-2; 8 bases agree with TRBD1. The CDR3 consists of 17 residues. Germline loops: CDR1 SGHDN, CDR2 FVKESK. The V segment lost 1 base and the J segment 3 bases; nucleotides outside the gene matches: 7. CDR3 residues: CASSQGVRTGYTGELFF. The CDR3 DNA reads as TGTGCCAGCAGCCAAGGGGTGAGGACAGGGTACACCGGGGAGCTGTTTTTT.

This clone showed up just once. The rearrangement joins TRBV19 to TRBJ1-6; TRBD1 matches at 9 bases. Germline V gene sequence: CDR1 LNHDA, CDR2 SQIVND (reference sequence). The CDR3 loop spans 14 amino acids. The J segment lost 6 bases and the V segment lost 5 bases, leaving 2 bases of the junction unmatched. The CDR3 spells CASSGTGFNSPLHF. In DNA form, the CDR3 reads TGTGCCAGTAGTGGGACAGGGTTTAATTCACCCCTCCACTTT.

The V and J genes are TRBV27 and TRBJ2-7; D remains ambiguous. This CDR3 is 14 amino acids long. Germline assignment: CDR1 MNHEY and CDR2 SMNVEV (reference sequence). With 0 bases removed from V and 4 bases from J, the gap between germline ends came to 10 bases. The CDR3 loop is CASSLSRAGYEQYF. CDR3 nucleotides: TGTGCCAGCAGTTTATCCCGGGCCGGGTACGAGCAGTACTTC.

V gene TRBV11-1 combines with J gene TRBJ2-1; 10 bases align to TRBD1. Per germline, CDR1 SGHAT and CDR2 FQDESV (reference sequence). The V and J ends lost 6 bases and 6 bases, in that order; junction bases with no gene match: 8. The CDR3 spans 15 residues. The CDR3: CASRFGDRGGNEQFF. The DNA of the CDR3 is TGTGCCAGCAGGTTCGGGGACAGGGGTGGCAATGAGCAGTTCTTC.

The rearrangement links TRBV6-5 to TRBJ2-3, with TRBD2 as a possible D gene (6 bases). The CDR3 is 13 residues long. The germline V gene has CDR1 MNHEY and CDR2 SVGAGI. V was clipped by 6 bases and J by 5 bases, with 12 bases between them. CDR3 amino acids: CASRSPGGDTQYF. As DNA, the CDR3 is TGTGCCAGCAGAAGTCCCGGGGGAGATACGCAGTATTTT.

The gene calls are TRBV19 and TRBJ1-1; TRBD1 is a possible D gene (6 bases). Looked up from germline, CDR1 is LNHDA and CDR2 is SQIVND (reference sequence). With 7 bases removed from V and 1 base from J, the gap between germline ends came to 10 bases. The CDR3 covers 13 residues. The CDR3 here is CASKGGPNTEAFF. Here the CDR3 DNA reads TGTGCCAGTAAAGGGGGGCCGAACACTGAAGCTTTCTTT.

The chain carries TRBV5-6 and TRBJ2-7; the D gene could be TRBD1 or TRBD2 (6 bases each). CDR1 is SGHDT and CDR2 is YYEEEE in the germline V gene. Trimming stripped 1 base from V and 3 bases from J, with 11 bases between. This CDR3 comprises 14 residues. The CDR3 loop reads CASSLNGGGYEQYF. The CDR3 coding sequence is TGTGCCAGCAGCTTGAATGGAGGGGGCTACGAGCAGTACTTC. Supplemented by reference TRBV5-6 and TRBJ2-7, the full variable domain reads DAGVTQSPTHLIKTRGQQVTLRCSPKSGHDTVSWYQQALGQGPQFIFQYYEEEERQRGNFPDRFSGHQFPNYSSELNVNALLLGDSALYLCASSLNGGGYEQYFGPGTRLTVT.

The J gene is TRBJ1-1, the V gene TRBV14, with D uncertain. CDR3 length equals 15 residues. Germline V CDR1 and CDR2: SGHDN, FVKESK. Trimming pared 0 bases from V and 5 bases from J, leaving 13 bases between. DNA for the CDR3: TGTGCCAGCAGCCAAGATCCGGCCGGATGGACTGAAGCTTTCTTT. This codes for CASSQDPAGWTEAFF. Looking up the rest from reference TRBV14 and TRBJ1-1 gives the full variable domain: EAGVTQFPSHSVIEKGQTVTLRCDPISGHDNLYWYRRVMGKEIKFLLHFVKESKQDESGMPNNRFLAERTGGTYSTLKVQPAELEDSGVYFCASSQDPAGWTEAFFGQGTRLTVV.

This chain links TRBV5-1 with TRBJ2-5; TRBD1 matches 10 bases. Germline V gene data show CDR1 as SGHRS and CDR2 as YFSETQ. The CDR3 is 15 amino acids. V was clipped by 4 bases and J by 7 bases; unmatched bases: 10. CDR3 DNA sequence: TGCGCCAGCAGCCAAATGACAGGGGGCGCGGGGACCCAGTACTTC. It encodes CASSQMTGGAGTQYF. Together with reference TRBV5-1 and TRBJ2-5, the CDR3 gives the full variable domain: KAGVTQTPRYLIKTRGQQVTLSCSPISGHRSVSWYQQTPGQGLQFLFEYFSETQRNKGNFPGRFSGRQFSNSRSEMNVSTLELGDSALYLCASSQMTGGAGTQYFGPGTRLLVL.

The V gene is TRBV5-8, the J gene TRBJ1-6; 7 bases align to TRBD1. The CDR3 loop spans 18 amino acids. The V and J ends lost 6 bases and 0 bases, in that order; junction bases with no gene match: 12. Germline V CDR1 and CDR2: SGHTS, YDEGEE. CDR3 DNA sequence: TGTGCCAGCACCCCGGTAGGGACAGATGGCTCCTATAATTCACCCCTCCACTTT. Protein product: CASTPVGTDGSYNSPLHF.

The chain carries TRBV5-1 and TRBJ2-7; 7 nucleotides align to TRBD2. CDR1 is SGHRS and CDR2 is YFSETQ in the germline V gene. The J segment lost 6 bases and the V segment lost 2 bases, leaving 17 bases of the junction unmatched. The CDR3 is 17 residues long. CDR3 amino acids: CASSFLGSSGISGEQYF. CDR3 nucleotide sequence: TGCGCCAGCAGCTTCCTCGGATCAAGCGGGATTTCGGGCGAGCAGTACTTC.

V usage is TRBV29-1 and J usage is TRBJ1-2, with D unclear. Germline V gives CDR1 SQVTM, CDR2 ANQGSEA. V lost 6 bases to trimming and J lost 6 bases, with 14 bases between them. CDR3 length equals 12 residues. The CDR3 spells CSVDGRDNGYTF. CDR3 bases: TGCAGCGTAGACGGACGGGATAATGGCTACACCTTC.

The CDR3 coding sequence is TGCGCCAGCAGCCAAGAGGTAGCGGGGGGAGATACGCAGTATTTT. Amino acids: CASSQEVAGGDTQYF. The chain uses TRBV4-1 and TRBJ2-3; 10 nucleotides align to TRBD2. Germline CDR1 MGHRA, CDR2 YSYEKL. The CDR3 sequence is 15 residues long. V trimming: 0 bases; J trimming: 5 bases; junction bases outside the gene matches: 2.

V gene TRBV19 combines with J gene TRBJ2-7; 9 positions agree with TRBD1. Looked up from germline, CDR1 is LNHDA and CDR2 is SQIVND (reference sequence). The CDR3 is made up of 15 amino acids. V lost 0 bases to trimming and J lost 5 bases; unmatched junction nucleotides: 5. The CDR3 region is CASSIETGGIDEQYF. Written as DNA, the CDR3 is TGTGCCAGTAGTATAGAAACAGGGGGCATTGACGAGCAGTACTTC. Looking up the rest from reference TRBV19 and TRBJ2-7 gives the full variable domain: DGGITQSPKYLFRKEGQNVTLSCEQNLNHDAMYWYRQDPGQGLRLIYYSQIVNDFQKGDIAEGYSVSREKKESFPLTVTSAQKNPTAFYLCASSIETGGIDEQYFGPGTRLTVT.

This chain connects TRBV19 to TRBJ2-1, with D possibly being TRBD1 (6 bases). Trimming shortened V by 2 bases and J by 6 bases, and 20 bases separated the two germline ends. The CDR3 has 17 residues. Germline lookup yields CDR1 LNHDA and CDR2 SQIVND (reference sequence). The CDR3 spells CASSIRVQGSGLNEQFF. CDR3 nucleotide sequence: TGTGCCAGTAGTATAAGGGTTCAGGGGTCCGGCCTCAATGAGCAGTTCTTC.

This clone was seen a few times. The rearrangement joins TRBV7-9 to TRBJ1-1, with D possibly TRBD1 on 6 matching bases. This CDR3 has 14 residues. Deletions cut 5 bases from V and 1 base from J, with 11 bases between. Germline V gene lookup returns CDR1 SEHNR and CDR2 FQNEAQ (reference sequence). The CDR3 DNA reads as TGTGCCAGCAGCCAATCGACAGGGAACACTGAAGCTTTCTTT. Its protein product is CASSQSTGNTEAFF. Full variable domain (missing parts from reference TRBV7-9 and TRBJ1-1): DTGVSQNPRHKITKRGQNVTFRCDPISEHNRLYWYRQTLGQGPEFLTYFQNEAQLEKSRLLSDRFSAERPKGSFSTLEIQRTEQGDSAMYLCASSQSTGNTEAFFGQGTRLTVV.

The chain combines TRBV19 with TRBJ1-4, with 7 bases fitting TRBD1. Losses at the gene ends were 5 bases for V and 3 bases for J; bases not matched to a gene: 6. Per germline, CDR1 LNHDA and CDR2 SQIVND (reference sequence). The length of the CDR3 is 15 residues. The CDR3 is CASSPTGTANEKLFF. In nucleotides, the CDR3 is TGTGCCAGTAGTCCAACCGGGACAGCTAATGAAAAACTGTTTTTT.

V and J are TRBV6-5 and TRBJ2-7; 7 nucleotides align to TRBD2. V shed 6 bases, J shed 7 bases, and the junction held 15 bases outside the gene matches. In germline, CDR1 is MNHEY, CDR2 SVGAGI. The CDR3 is made up of 15 amino acids. This CDR3 is CASSSFAAGENEQYF. CDR3 bases: TGTGCCAGCAGCAGCTTTGCGGCGGGAGAGAATGAGCAGTACTTC.

The V and J genes are TRBV5-1 and TRBJ2-1; D is ambiguous. The CDR3 sequence is 13 residues long. Germline CDR1 is SGHRS and CDR2 is YFSETQ. V dropped 5 bases and J dropped 7 bases, with 13 bases sitting between them. This CDR3 reads CASRLGGGNEQFF. The CDR3 DNA sequence: TGCGCCAGCAGGCTGGGCGGCGGAAATGAGCAGTTCTTC.